This T cell receptor beta chain was identified during a study of OX40 agonist ivuxolimab in advanced cancers. Across the whole study: Partial responses occurred in Three dose-escalation patients, one with hepatocellular carcinoma and two with cutaneous melanoma.

Sequencing used immunoSEQ multiplex PCR; TCRdb keeps in-frame clones, though not all of them. Of about 89,000 clones listed, over 75% are singletons. Collection of blood occurred at baseline, at cycle 4 day 1, and at cycle 7 day 1. The receptor was isolated from an adult with an advanced solid tumor such as melanoma, head and neck, liver or kidney cancer. The material was CD4+ or CD8+ T cells sorted from blood, obtained in a trial of the OX40 agonist ivuxolimab.

The CDR3 reads CASSLVGQGINEQFF. The CDR3 nucleotides are TGTGCCAGCAGCTTAGTCGGGCAGGGTATCAATGAGCAGTTCTTC. The chain combines TRBV11-3 with TRBJ2-1; D is possibly TRBD1 (5 bases). The CDR3 consists of 15 residues. Germline V CDR1 and CDR2: SGHNT, YENEEA. The V end lost 1 base, the J end lost 6 bases, and 13 bases lay between the germline ends.